These T cell receptor beta chains were read from a single sample in a study of T cell responses to AZD1222 COVID-19 vaccine. Only in-frame clones appear in the TCRdb table, and some are missing; sequencing was by immunoSEQ multiplex PCR. This table holds 44,000 or so clones, around 77% found once. Sample: peripheral blood, taken 28 days after the second dose of the MenACWY control vaccine. The receptors were sampled from an adult who received the MenACWY meningococcal vaccine as a control. The CDR3 runs from the conserved cysteine through the conserved F or W. The D gene is left open where the match is weak. Some rows mark clone size as missing; the rest say once, few, many or name a class of expanded clone.

D	V	J	size	DNA	CDR3
.	TRBV18	TRBJ1-5	.	TGTGCCAGCTCACCCGCAGGAGGCTCCGGTCAGCCCCAGCATTTT	CASSPAGGSGQPQHF
.	TRBV2	TRBJ2-2	.	TGTGCCAGCAGCGACGGGACTGTTGCATTTAGGGAGCTGTTTTTT	CASSDGTVAFRELFF
.	TRBV14	TRBJ2-2	few	TGTGCCAGCTCCCAGCGAGTGGGAACCGGGGAGCTGTTTTTT	CASSQRVGTGELFF
.	TRBV5-8	TRBJ1-1	.	TGTGCCAGCAGCTTTATCATGAACACTGAAGCTTTCTTT	CASSFIMNTEAFF
.	TRBV29-1	TRBJ1-5	.	TGCAGCGTCCAGGCGGGGGCGAGGCAGCCCCAGCATTTT	CSVQAGARQPQHF
.	TRBV7-2	TRBJ2-7	.	TGTGCCAGCAGCTCACAAACATGGGAGCAGTACTTC	CASSSQTWEQYF
TRBD1	TRBV7-8	TRBJ1-3	few	TGTGCCAGCAGCTACGGGACAGGGGGCTCGAGTGCTGGAAACACCATATATTTT	CASSYGTGGSSAGNTIYF
.	TRBV15	TRBJ2-7	.	TGTGCCACCAGCAGAGATTTGGCCGGGGACCCCTCCTACGAGCAGTACTTC	CATSRDLAGDPSYEQYF
.	TRBV28	TRBJ2-3	.	TGTGCCCTCGGTGGGGGTTTCACAGATACGCAGTATTTT	CALGGGFTDTQYF
.	TRBV19	TRBJ2-7	.	TGTGCCAGTAGTTGGAGGCGTAATAGCGAGCAGTACTTC	CASSWRRNSEQYF
TRBD1	TRBV27	TRBJ2-2	.	TGTGCCAGCAGTTTCTCCGGGACAGTCCGGCGGCTGTTTTTT	CASSFSGTVRRLFF
.	TRBV6-5	TRBJ2-3	.	TGTGCCAGCAGTTTATGGGCAGATACGCAGTATTTT	CASSLWADTQYF
.	TRBV5-1	TRBJ2-3	medium-sized	TGCGCCAGCAGCTTGAGCAGGGAACGCTCGGATACGCAGTATTTT	CASSLSRERSDTQYF
TRBD1	TRBV5-1	TRBJ2-5	.	TGCGCCAGCAGCCCAGGGACAGCCCCATACCAAGAGACCCAGTACTTC	CASSPGTAPYQETQYF
.	TRBV5-1	TRBJ2-1	.	TGCGCCAGCAGCTTTTCGGGGAATGAGCAGTTCTTC	CASSFSGNEQFF
TRBD1	TRBV6-1	TRBJ1-5	medium-sized	TGTGCCAGCAGTGATCCCCCAGGGGGCAACAATCAGCCCCAGCATTTT	CASSDPPGGNNQPQHF
TRBD1	TRBV4-2	TRBJ2-3	few	TGTGCCAGCAGCCAAGACCCAGGGGGCGTGACAGATACGCAGTATTTT	CASSQDPGGVTDTQYF
.	TRBV24-1	TRBJ2-5	.	TGTGCCACCAGTGATTGGGCAGCCCAAGAGACCCAGTACTTC	CATSDWAAQETQYF
.	TRBV5-1	TRBJ2-6	.	TGCGCCAGCAGCCCGGACGGTGCTGGGGCCAACGTCCTGACTTTC	CASSPDGAGANVLTF
.	TRBV5-8	TRBJ2-6	.	TGTGCCAGCAGCTGGAGGGGCAGGCAAAAGGGGGCCAACGTCCTGACTTTC	CASSWRGRQKGANVLTF
.	TRBV19	TRBJ1-1	few	TGTGCCAGTAGTAACCCAAAACAGGCGCTGAACACTGAAGCTTTCTTT	CASSNPKQALNTEAFF
TRBD1	TRBV5-6	TRBJ2-2	.	TGTGCCAGCAGCTTTCCGGGACAGGGCGGGTCCGGGGAGCTGTTTTTT	CASSFPGQGGSGELFF
.	TRBV10-3	TRBJ1-1	.	TGTGCCATCAGTGAGTCGGGCGGAATGAACACTGAAGCTTTCTTT	CAISESGGMNTEAFF
.	TRBV2	TRBJ1-6	.	TGTGCCAGCAGTGGGGGGACCCATTCACCCCTCCACTTT	CASSGGTHSPLHF
TRBD1	TRBV2	TRBJ1-1	.	TGTGCCAGCAGACAGGGGTCACAAGCTTTCTTT	CASRQGSQAFF
.	TRBV11-2	TRBJ1-2	.	TGTGCCAGCAGCCAGGGGACCGACTTACTAAACTATGGCTACACCTTC	CASSQGTDLLNYGYTF
.	TRBV11-2	TRBJ1-1	.	TGTGCCAGCAGCCTGATGGGGGGGGACACTGAAGCTTTCTTT	CASSLMGGDTEAFF
.	TRBV25-1	TRBJ2-1	.	TGTGCCAGCAGCAAATCAACTGGCGACCCCTACAATGAGCAGTTCTTC	CASSKSTGDPYNEQFF
TRBD1	TRBV27	TRBJ1-1	few	TGTGCCAGCAGTTTAAGGGGACAGCTTGAAGCTTTCTTT	CASSLRGQLEAFF
.	TRBV10-3	TRBJ2-3	.	TGTGCCATCAGGCGGGGCCTTGACACAGATACGCAGTATTTT	CAIRRGLDTDTQYF
TRBD1	TRBV19	TRBJ2-7	.	TGTGCCAGTAGTACAACCGGGACAGGGATCTACGAGCAGTACTTC	CASSTTGTGIYEQYF
.	TRBV12-5	TRBJ2-5	few	TGTGCTAGTGGGACAGGTCAAGAGACCCAGTACTTC	CASGTGQETQYF
.	TRBV6-1	TRBJ1-1	few	TGTGCCAGCAGTGAAGCGGACAGTCGGAACACTGAAGCTTTCTTT	CASSEADSRNTEAFF
.	TRBV7-8	TRBJ1-4	.	TGTGCCAGCAGCCCCTCGAGGGAAAAACTGTTTTTT	CASSPSREKLFF
.	TRBV7-9	TRBJ1-6	.	TGTGCCAGCAGCCCCCTTACTGGAGCCGCGAGTTCACCCCTCCACTTT	CASSPLTGAASSPLHF
TRBD1	TRBV2	TRBJ1-1	.	TGTGCCAGCAGTCCACGACAGGGGAACACTGAAGCTTTCTTT	CASSPRQGNTEAFF
.	TRBV6-1	TRBJ1-2	.	TGTGCCAGCAGTGAACACGGTCTAGTAAAAATGATAGGCTACACCTTC	CASSEHGLVKMIGYTF
.	TRBV5-4	TRBJ1-2	.	TGTGCCAGCAGCTTCGGGGGTCCCCTTGGCTACACCTTC	CASSFGGPLGYTF
.	TRBV5-1	TRBJ1-1	.	TGCGCCAGCAGCCTAAGGGCCAACACTGAAGCTTTCTTT	CASSLRANTEAFF
.	TRBV6-5	TRBJ1-6	.	TGTGCCAGCAGTTCAGTTAATGGGGGTTCACCCCTCCACTTT	CASSSVNGGSPLHF
.	TRBV30	TRBJ1-5	.	TGTGCCTGGAGTGTACGGGCAGGGGCACAGCCCCAGCATTTT	CAWSVRAGAQPQHF
TRBD2	TRBV29-1	TRBJ2-1	once	TGCAGCGTTGAGCCAGCGGGGTACAATGAGCAGTTCTTC	CSVEPAGYNEQFF
TRBD1	TRBV19	TRBJ1-3	.	TGTGCCAGTAGTATAGGGACAGGGGCTGGAAACACCATATATTTT	CASSIGTGAGNTIYF
TRBD2	TRBV3-1/TRBV3-2	TRBJ2-1	few	TGTGCCAGCAGCCCCGGACTAGCGGGAAGTATTGAGCAGTTCTTC	CASSPGLAGSIEQFF
.	TRBV25-1	TRBJ2-4	.	TGTGCCAGCAGCCCCAGGGGCGCAGGAAGAAACATTCAGTACTTC	CASSPRGAGRNIQYF
.	TRBV27	TRBJ2-5	.	TGTGCCAGCAGTTTAAGTGTGGCGTGGGGCGAGACCCAGTACTTC	CASSLSVAWGETQYF
.	TRBV3-1/TRBV3-2	TRBJ1-2	.	TGTGCCAGCAGCCTCGGAGGACGGAGTAACTATGGCTACACCTTC	CASSLGGRSNYGYTF
.	TRBV5-5	TRBJ2-2	.	TGTGCCAGCAGCTTGGTCGTTTCGGGGGCCGGGGAGCTGTTTTTT	CASSLVVSGAGELFF